This T cell receptor beta chain was documented in a study of blood T cell repertoires in COVID-19 (TCRdb year 2020). Concerning the study at large: Collaborator samples came from the United States, Italy and Spain and covered acute and convalescent phases of COVID-19. The prospective study material was composed of cDNA or gDNA derived from T cells, B-cell-depleted T cells, or PBMCs. Deeply sampled blood TCRbeta repertoires from subjects exposed to, actively infected with, or recovered from COVID-19 were included in the dataset. The repertoires were released in a freely available public database meant as a resource for research on the immune response to SARS-CoV-2. Samples were obtained from the ongoing ImmuneRACE study (first 160 participants) and from some 1,300 subjects provided by 6 global collaborators. A de-identified subject ID, COVID-19 status, age in years and sex were almost always included in the sample metadata. Where HLA class I and class II types were available, the types were taken from metadata supplied by the sample provider, not from assay-based typing. Overall results and qualifications from the work: The quantity of clinical and demographic metadata differed by source and by participant and was supplied without curation.

TCRbeta CDR3 regions were amplified from genomic DNA using the immunoSEQ Assay, a bias-controlled multiplex PCR. In the paper's pipeline: Nucleated cell counts per sample were estimated from amplification of reference gene primers within the assay. Sequence reads were collapsed and filtered to measure the absolute abundance of every unique TCRbeta CDR3 rearrangement. For each sample, productive Simpson clonality was calculated by taking the square root of Simpson's diversity index across productive rearrangements. Sourced from immuneACCESS, this table was stored by TCRdb with only in-frame sequences that have V and J called. A share of the clones is absent; for the studies checked, an unresolved V gene accounts for under half, and the remainder has no known explanation. The V and J calls and clone size come from that table; D and trimming were worked out from the DNA. Recorded for this sample are approximately 350,000 clones; 89% of them occurred a single time. Roughly 1.2% of the sample goes to the ten largest clones.

Whole blood was collected in K2EDTA tubes by collaborating institutions according to the institutions' own protocols. For TCRbeta analysis, collaborators shipped samples as frozen whole blood, isolated PBMCs, or DNA extracted from either of those sample types. Regarding this clone: The antigen it recognizes is unknown. At one of its ends the junction is not consistent with the germline gene, which may arise from a read error.

The cysteine opens and the phenylalanine closes a CDR3 of 12 amino acids. The DNA shown is the 36-base CDR3, in frame from base 1. The chain links TRBV12-3 or TRBV12-4 with TRBJ1-2; TRBD1 is a possible D gene, resting on 6 matching bases. The source is a man aged 40-49 years with acute or convalescent COVID-19. The sequenced sample was peripheral blood. CDR3 region: CASSLAGDFCAF. The DNA sequence is TGTGCCAGCAGTTTGGCAGGGGATTTTTGCGCCTTC.